This T cell receptor (beta chain) was captured by sequencing in a study of CD8 T cells in ankylosing spondylitis. Notes on the study in general: Past research had described some motif variants in reactive arthritis synovial fluid and blood. A motif of roughly eight highly homologous TCR beta variants was seen as apparently characteristic of ankylosing spondylitis blood. Disease-linked clones displayed a CD8+ phenotype and appeared relatively rarely in peripheral blood. Significantly higher representation of disease-linked clones was reported for matched ankylosing spondylitis synovial fluid.

The V gene end was trimmed by 5 bases and the J gene end by 2 bases; junction bases not matched to a gene: 8. CDR3 length: 17 amino acids. Germline V gene lookup returns CDR1 KGHSH and CDR2 LQKENI. This clonotype was seen ten or more times. The antigen remains unidentified. Quantitative 5'-RACE was performed with molecular barcodes, and it yielded the TCR beta libraries. TCRdb recomputed calls from the 5' RACE reads with MiXCR, one row per CDR3 protein. The sample lists a few hundred thousand distinct CDR3 sequences, about 6.7% occurring once. The chain joins TRBV18 to TRBJ2-3; 12 bases map to TRBD2. This receptor was obtained from a male donor with ankylosing spondylitis. Input material: blood, either unsorted or a sorted T cell fraction (not recorded which). CDR3 loop: CASSSPRLAGATDTQYF. For the CDR3, the DNA is TGTGCCAGCTCATCTCCTCGACTAGCGGGAGCCACAGATACGCAGTATTTT.